Below, 3 T cell receptor beta chains from the same sample are listed, as sequenced in a study of blood T cell repertoires in COVID-19. Sequenced by immunoSEQ multiplex PCR; TCRdb stores in-frame clones only, minus some. The repertoire holds 100,000 to 150,000 clones, approximately 79% seen once, with about 2.7% in the top ten. The sequenced material came from peripheral blood. These receptors were taken from a man aged 45-65 years with acute or convalescent COVID-19.

The chain employs TRBV7-9 and TRBJ2-1; 10 bases agree with TRBD2. The germline V gene has CDR1 SEHNR and CDR2 FQNEAQ (reference sequence). V lost 5 bases, J lost 5 bases, and 3 bases stayed unmatched. This CDR3 has 14 residues. As DNA, the CDR3 is TGTGCCAGCAGCCGGACTAGCGGCAACAATGAGCAGTTCTTC. It translates to CASSRTSGNNEQFF.

This chain connects TRBV3-1 (or the pseudogene TRBV3-2) to TRBJ2-3, with 7 bases fitting TRBD2. The V segment lost 7 bases and the J segment 2 bases; nucleotides outside the gene matches: 21. This CDR3 contains 19 residues. CDR1 is LGHDT and CDR2 is YNNKEL in the germline V gene (reference sequence). CDR3 bases: TGTGCCAGCACCGAACAAGGAGGGGTAGCGGGCCCGTTCACAGATACGCAGTATTTT. It translates to CASTEQGGVAGPFTDTQYF.

The V gene is TRBV7-8, the J gene TRBJ2-3, with unresolved D. The V end was cut by 5 bases, the J end by 6 bases, with 9 bases between. Germline values: CDR1 SGHVS, CDR2 FQNEAQ. This CDR3 comprises 12 residues. CDR3 amino acids: CASSPEMDTQYF. CDR3 nucleotide sequence: TGTGCCAGCAGCCCTGAGATGGATACGCAGTATTTT.